These T cell receptor beta chains were read from a single sample in a study of blood T cell repertoires in COVID-19. The data were produced by immunoSEQ multiplex PCR, yet TCRdb's version contains in-frame clones alone and is incomplete. The table includes nearly 350,000 clones, around 88% detected once. Sequencing was carried out using peripheral blood. These receptors all come from a man aged 25 to 40 with active or convalescent COVID-19. Each CDR3 is given with its conserved first and last residue. A D gene is named only where the DNA matches it firmly. Clone size, where shown, is once, few, many, or a class for clones that have expanded.

d_gene,abundance,v_gene,j_gene,CDR3nt,CDR3aa
TRBD2,-,TRBV5-1,TRBJ2-2,TGCGCCAGCAGGGAGACTAGCGGGAGTGTTGGGACCGGGGAGCTGTTTTTT,CASRETSGSVGTGELFF
-,-,TRBV5-1,TRBJ2-1,TGCGCCAGCAGCCAATGGACAGCATACAATGAGCAGTTCTTC,CASSQWTAYNEQFF
-,-,TRBV7-2,TRBJ2-1,TGTGCCAGCAGCTTCTACAGGCGTTCCTACAATGAGCAGTTCTTC,CASSFYRRSYNEQFF
-,-,TRBV15,TRBJ2-1,TGTGCCACCAGCAGAGAGCCCCCCCGAGATGAGCAGTTCTTC,CATSREPPRDEQFF
TRBD1,-,TRBV19,TRBJ1-3,TGTGCCAGTAGTGCTTGGACAGGGTCTGGAAACACCATATATTTT,CASSAWTGSGNTIYF
-,-,TRBV30,TRBJ2-5,TGTGCCTGGAGTACCGGGGAGACCCAGTACTTC,CAWSTGETQYF
TRBD1,-,TRBV7-3,TRBJ2-1,TGTGCCAGCAGCTCCCCGGGACAGAGGAATGAGCAGTTCTTC,CASSSPGQRNEQFF
-,once,TRBV4-3,TRBJ2-5,TGCGCCAGCAGCCAAGTACATGGAGAGACCCAGTACTTC,CASSQVHGETQYF
-,-,TRBV5-1,TRBJ1-1,TGCGCCAGCAAACCTCGCTGGGCCTACACTGAAGCTTTCTTT,CASKPRWAYTEAFF
-,-,TRBV7-9,TRBJ2-7,TGTGCCAGCAGCTTAAGCTCGGGCAGGGCCTACGAGCAGTACTTC,CASSLSSGRAYEQYF
-,-,TRBV7-8,TRBJ1-2,TGTGCCAGCAGCTCCCAGAAGCAGGGTCCAGGGGGCTACACCTTC,CASSSQKQGPGGYTF
-,-,TRBV5-1,TRBJ2-1,TGCGCCAGCAGCTTTAGTGACCCCCAGGGAAATGAGCAGTTCTTC,CASSFSDPQGNEQFF
-,-,TRBV4-2,TRBJ2-5,TGTGCCAGCAGCCGACCTGGAGCACAAGAGACCCAGTACTTC,CASSRPGAQETQYF
-,-,TRBV19,TRBJ1-2,TGTGCCAGTAGAAAGGAGTCCTATGGCTACACCTTC,CASRKESYGYTF
-,-,TRBV5-4,TRBJ1-1,TGTGCCAGCAGCCCGGGACTGAGGGGGAACACTGAAGCTTTCTTT,CASSPGLRGNTEAFF
-,-,TRBV7-2,TRBJ1-6,TGTGCCAGCAGCTTGAGGCAGTATAATTCACCCCTCCACTTT,CASSLRQYNSPLHF
TRBD1,-,TRBV6-5,TRBJ1-1,TGTGCCACAAACCGGGACAGGGGGCGCACTGAAGCTTTCTTT,CATNRDRGRTEAFF